Sequencing of this T cell receptor beta chain was carried out in a study of T-cell memory formation after mild COVID-19. The wider study: TCR clusters were mostly donor specific.

The CDR3 runs 12 residues. CDR1 is WSHSY, CDR2 SAAADI, per germline. V gave up 2 bases and J gave up 6 bases, with 8 bases separating them. General study findings and limits: Clones contracting day 15 to 85 were balanced CD4/CD8; later expanders leaned CD4+. Pre-infection memory harbored some responding clones, suggesting cross-reactive memory joined.

5'RACE primed at constant segments yielded TCR alpha and TCR beta cDNA libraries bearing sample barcodes and UMIs. TCRdb passed the 5' RACE reads through MiXCR, listing each CDR3 protein once. The table records 280,000 or so distinct CDR3 sequences, around 8% of them present only once. The table lists this clonotype with many counts. The antigen remains unidentified. The TCR was taken from a young man who had mild COVID-19 (a few samples of this study predate the infection). Cell type and time point are not known. The chain is built from TRBV10-2 and TRBJ2-7; D is tentatively TRBD1 or TRBD2 (5 bases each). Input material: PBMCs or a T cell subset sorted from them (not recorded which). The CDR3 nucleotides read TGCGCCAGCAGTGAGCTGGGACCCGAGCAGTACTTC. Translating it yields CASSELGPEQYF.